This TCR beta chain was recovered during a study of identical twins. The CDR3 consists of 15 residues. Per the germline V gene, CDR1 is DFQATT and CDR2 is SNEGSKA (reference sequence). V lost 4 bases and J lost 3; bases outside the gene matches: 10. cDNA molecules carried unique molecular identifiers, and template switching added a universal primer site. TCRdb analysed the 5' RACE reads with MiXCR anew, one entry per CDR3 protein. Of about 570,000 distinct CDR3 sequences listed, more than 9% are singletons. In its sample, this clonotype was seen a few times. Separately, the same data were catalogued under a study of yellow fever vaccine responses in identical twins.

The chain couples TRBV20-1 to TRBJ2-5; 8 nucleotides agree with TRBD2. The sequenced sample consisted of PBMCs. This receptor was taken from a woman aged 18-29 years in good health. The CDR3 region has the DNA TGCAGTGCTATTCCTCCGGGACTAGGGAAAGAGACCCAGTACTTC. It codes for CSAIPPGLGKETQYF.